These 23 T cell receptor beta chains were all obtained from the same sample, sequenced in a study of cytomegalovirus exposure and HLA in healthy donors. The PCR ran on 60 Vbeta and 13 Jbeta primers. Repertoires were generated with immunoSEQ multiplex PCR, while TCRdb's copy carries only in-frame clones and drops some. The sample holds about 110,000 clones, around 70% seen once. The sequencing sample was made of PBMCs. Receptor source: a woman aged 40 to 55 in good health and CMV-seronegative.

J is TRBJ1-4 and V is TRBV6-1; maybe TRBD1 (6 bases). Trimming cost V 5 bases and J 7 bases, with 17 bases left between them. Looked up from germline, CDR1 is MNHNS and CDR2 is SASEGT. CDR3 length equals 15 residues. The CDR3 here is CASSSRGGATEKLFF. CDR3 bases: TGTGCCAGCAGTTCGCGAGGGGGGGCTACTGAAAAACTGTTTTTT.

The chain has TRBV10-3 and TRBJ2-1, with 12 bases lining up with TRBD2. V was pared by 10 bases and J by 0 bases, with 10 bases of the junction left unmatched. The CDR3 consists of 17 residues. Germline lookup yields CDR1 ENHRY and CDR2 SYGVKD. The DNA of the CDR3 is TGTGCCACAGCTCCCGGACTAGCGGGACACTCCTACAATGAGCAGTTCTTC. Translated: CATAPGLAGHSYNEQFF.

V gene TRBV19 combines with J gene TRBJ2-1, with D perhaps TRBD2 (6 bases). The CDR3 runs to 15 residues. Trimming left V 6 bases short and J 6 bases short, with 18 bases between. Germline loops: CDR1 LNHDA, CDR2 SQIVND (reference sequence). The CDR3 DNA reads TGTGCCAGTAGCCCCCCGGGCTTCGGGGGCAATGAGCAGTTCTTC. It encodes CASSPPGFGGNEQFF.

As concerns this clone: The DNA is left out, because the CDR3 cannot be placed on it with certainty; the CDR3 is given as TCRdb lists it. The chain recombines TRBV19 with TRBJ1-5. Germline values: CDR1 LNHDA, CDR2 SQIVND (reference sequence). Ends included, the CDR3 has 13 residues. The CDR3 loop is CASTSDLAQPQHF.

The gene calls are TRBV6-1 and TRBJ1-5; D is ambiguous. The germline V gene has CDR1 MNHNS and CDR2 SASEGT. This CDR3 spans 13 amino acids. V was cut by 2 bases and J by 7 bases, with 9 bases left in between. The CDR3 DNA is TGTGCCAGCAGTGAAAACAGCTTCCAGCCCCAGCATTTT. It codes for CASSENSFQPQHF.

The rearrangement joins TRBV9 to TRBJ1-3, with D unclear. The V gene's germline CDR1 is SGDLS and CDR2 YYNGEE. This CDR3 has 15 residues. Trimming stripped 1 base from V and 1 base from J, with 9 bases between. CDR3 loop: CASSVLGESGNTIYF. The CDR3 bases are TGTGCCAGCAGCGTACTCGGGGAATCTGGAAACACCATATATTTT.

This CDR3 reads CASSPDRPGSGNTIYF. Written as DNA, the CDR3 is TGTGCCAGCTCACCGGACAGGCCTGGCTCTGGAAACACCATATATTTT. J is TRBJ1-3 and V is TRBV18; 7 nucleotides agree with TRBD1. The CDR3 is 16 amino acids. The trim removed 3 bases at V and 0 bases at J, leaving 5 bases unmatched. Germline V CDR1 and CDR2: KGHSH, LQKENI. Full variable domain (rest looked up from reference TRBV18 and TRBJ1-3): NAGVMQNPRHLVRRRGQEARLRCSPMKGHSHVYWYRQLPEEGLKFMVYLQKENIIDESGMPKERFSAEFPKEGPSILRIQQVVRGDSAAYFCASSPDRPGSGNTIYFGEGSWLTVV.

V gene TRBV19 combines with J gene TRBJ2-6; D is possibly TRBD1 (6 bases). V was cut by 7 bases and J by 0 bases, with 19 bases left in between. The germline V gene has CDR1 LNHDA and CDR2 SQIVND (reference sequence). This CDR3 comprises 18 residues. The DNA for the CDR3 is TGTGCCAGTACATCCCGAACAGGGTCTGTCTCTGGGGCCAACGTCCTGACTTTC. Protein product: CASTSRTGSVSGANVLTF. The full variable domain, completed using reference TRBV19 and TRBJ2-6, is DGGITQSPKYLFRKEGQNVTLSCEQNLNHDAMYWYRQDPGQGLRLIYYSQIVNDFQKGDIAEGYSVSREKKESFPLTVTSAQKNPTAFYLCASTSRTGSVSGANVLTFGAGSRLTVL.

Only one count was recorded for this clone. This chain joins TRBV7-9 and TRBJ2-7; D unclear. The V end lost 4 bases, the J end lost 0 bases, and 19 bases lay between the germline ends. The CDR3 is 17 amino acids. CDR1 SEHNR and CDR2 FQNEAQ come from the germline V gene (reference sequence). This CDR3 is CASSSPPGRHSSYEQYF. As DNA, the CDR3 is TGTGCCAGCAGCTCACCACCCGGCAGGCATAGCTCCTACGAGCAGTACTTC.

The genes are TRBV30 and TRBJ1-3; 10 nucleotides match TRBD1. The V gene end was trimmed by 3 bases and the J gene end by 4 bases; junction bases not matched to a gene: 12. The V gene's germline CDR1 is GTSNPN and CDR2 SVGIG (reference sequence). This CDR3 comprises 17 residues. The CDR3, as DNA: TGTGCCTGGAGGGACCGACAGGGGGCGAGTCTAGGAAACACCATATATTTT. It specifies CAWRDRQGASLGNTIYF.

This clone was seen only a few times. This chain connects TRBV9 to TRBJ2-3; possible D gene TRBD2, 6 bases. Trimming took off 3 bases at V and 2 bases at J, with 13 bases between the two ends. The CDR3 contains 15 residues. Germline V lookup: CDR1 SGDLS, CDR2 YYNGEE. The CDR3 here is CASSGPGAATDTQYF. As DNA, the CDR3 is TGTGCCAGCAGCGGACCGGGAGCTGCCACAGATACGCAGTATTTT.

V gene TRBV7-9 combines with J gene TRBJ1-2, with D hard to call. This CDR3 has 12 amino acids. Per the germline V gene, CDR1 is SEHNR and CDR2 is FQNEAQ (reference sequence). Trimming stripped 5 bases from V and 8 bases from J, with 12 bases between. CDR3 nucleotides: TGTGCCAGCAGCCCACTCGGACTAGGCTACACCTTC. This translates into CASSPLGLGYTF.

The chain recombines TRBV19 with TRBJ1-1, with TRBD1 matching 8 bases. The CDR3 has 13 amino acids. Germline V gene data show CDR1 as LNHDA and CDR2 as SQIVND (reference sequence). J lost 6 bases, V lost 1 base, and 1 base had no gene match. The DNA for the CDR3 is TGTGCCAGTAGTATAGCGGGACAGGCTGAAGCTTTCTTT. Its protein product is CASSIAGQAEAFF.

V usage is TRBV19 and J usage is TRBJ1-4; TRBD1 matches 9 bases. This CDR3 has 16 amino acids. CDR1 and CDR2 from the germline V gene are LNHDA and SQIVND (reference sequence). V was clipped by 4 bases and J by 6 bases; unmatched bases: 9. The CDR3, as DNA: TGTGCCAGTAGTAACAAACCGGGACAGGGAGATGAAAAACTGTTTTTT. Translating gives CASSNKPGQGDEKLFF.

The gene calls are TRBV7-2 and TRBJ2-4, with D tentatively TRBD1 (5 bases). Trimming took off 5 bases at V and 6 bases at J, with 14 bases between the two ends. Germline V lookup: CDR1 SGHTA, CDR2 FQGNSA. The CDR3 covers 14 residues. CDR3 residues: CASSLNQGGNIQYF. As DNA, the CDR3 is TGTGCCAGCAGCCTTAACCAGGGTGGAAACATTCAGTACTTC.

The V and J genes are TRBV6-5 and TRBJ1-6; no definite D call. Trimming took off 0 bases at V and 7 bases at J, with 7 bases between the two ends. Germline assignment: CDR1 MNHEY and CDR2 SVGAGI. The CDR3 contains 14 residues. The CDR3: CASSYSQTNSPLHF. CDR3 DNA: TGTGCCAGCAGTTACTCCCAAACAAATTCACCCCTCCACTTT.

The CDR3 region is CASSASTGVSGNTIYF. Here the CDR3 DNA reads TGTGCCAGCAGCGCTTCGACAGGGGTCTCTGGAAACACCATATATTTT. V and J are TRBV9 and TRBJ1-3, with 8 bases aligning to TRBD1. The V gene end was trimmed by 3 bases and the J gene end by 0 bases; junction bases not matched to a gene: 5. The CDR3 loop spans 16 amino acids. CDR1 SGDLS and CDR2 YYNGEE come from the germline V gene.

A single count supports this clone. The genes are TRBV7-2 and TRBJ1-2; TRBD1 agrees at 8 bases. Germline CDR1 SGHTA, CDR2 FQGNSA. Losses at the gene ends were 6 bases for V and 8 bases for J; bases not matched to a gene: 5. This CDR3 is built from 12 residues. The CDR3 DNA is TGTGCCAGCAGATCAGGGGGCGAGGGCTACACCTTC. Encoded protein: CASRSGGEGYTF.

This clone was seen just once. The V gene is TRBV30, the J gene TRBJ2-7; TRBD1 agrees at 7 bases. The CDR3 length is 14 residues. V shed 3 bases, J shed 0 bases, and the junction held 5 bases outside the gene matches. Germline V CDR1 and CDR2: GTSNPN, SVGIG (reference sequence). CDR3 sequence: CAWRGRQGSYEQYF. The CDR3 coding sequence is TGTGCCTGGAGGGGTCGACAGGGCTCCTACGAGCAGTACTTC.

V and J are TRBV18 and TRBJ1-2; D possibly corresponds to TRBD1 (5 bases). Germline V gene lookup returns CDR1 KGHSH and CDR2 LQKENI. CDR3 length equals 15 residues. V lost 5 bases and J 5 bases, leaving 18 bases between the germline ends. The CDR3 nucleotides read TGTGCCAGCTCAGGTACAGGAGAACCAGGATATGGCTACACCTTC. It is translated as CASSGTGEPGYGYTF.

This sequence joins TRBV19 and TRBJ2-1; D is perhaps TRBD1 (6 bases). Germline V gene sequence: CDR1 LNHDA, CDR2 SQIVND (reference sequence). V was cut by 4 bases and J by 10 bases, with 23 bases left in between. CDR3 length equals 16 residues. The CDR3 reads CASSKITGTYQGEQFF. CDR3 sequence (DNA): TGTGCCAGTAGTAAAATAACCGGGACATACCAAGGGGAGCAGTTCTTC.

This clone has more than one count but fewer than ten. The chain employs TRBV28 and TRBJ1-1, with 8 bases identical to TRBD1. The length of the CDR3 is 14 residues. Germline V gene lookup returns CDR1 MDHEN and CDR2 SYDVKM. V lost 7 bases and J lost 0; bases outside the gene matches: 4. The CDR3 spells CASTPDRVNTEAFF. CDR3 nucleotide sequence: TGTGCCAGCACTCCGGACAGGGTGAACACTGAAGCTTTCTTT.

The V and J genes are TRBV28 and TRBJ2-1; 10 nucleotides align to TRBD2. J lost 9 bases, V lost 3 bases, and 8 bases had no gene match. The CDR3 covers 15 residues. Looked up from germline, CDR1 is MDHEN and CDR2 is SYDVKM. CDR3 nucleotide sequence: TGTGCCAGCAGTTTGAGGGTAGCGGGAGGACTTGAGCAGTTCTTC. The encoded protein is CASSLRVAGGLEQFF.